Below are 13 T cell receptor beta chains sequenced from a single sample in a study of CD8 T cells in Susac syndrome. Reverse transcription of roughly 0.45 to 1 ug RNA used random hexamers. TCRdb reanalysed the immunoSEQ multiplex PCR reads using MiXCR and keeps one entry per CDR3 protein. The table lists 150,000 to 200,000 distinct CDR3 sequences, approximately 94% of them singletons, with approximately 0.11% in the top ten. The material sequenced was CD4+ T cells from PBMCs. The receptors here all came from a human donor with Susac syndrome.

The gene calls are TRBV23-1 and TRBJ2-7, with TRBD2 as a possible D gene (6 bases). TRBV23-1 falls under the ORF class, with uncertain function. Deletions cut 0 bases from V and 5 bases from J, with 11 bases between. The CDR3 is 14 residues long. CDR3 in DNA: TGCGCCAGCAGTCAATCTTGCGGGGAGGACGAGCAGTACTTC. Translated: CASSQSCGEDEQYF.

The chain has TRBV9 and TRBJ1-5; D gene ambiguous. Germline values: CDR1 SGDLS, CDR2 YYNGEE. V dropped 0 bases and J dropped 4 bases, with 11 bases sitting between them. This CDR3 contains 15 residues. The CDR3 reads CASSVDPTPNQPQHF. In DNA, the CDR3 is TGTGCCAGCAGCGTAGATCCGACACCGAATCAGCCCCAGCATTTT.

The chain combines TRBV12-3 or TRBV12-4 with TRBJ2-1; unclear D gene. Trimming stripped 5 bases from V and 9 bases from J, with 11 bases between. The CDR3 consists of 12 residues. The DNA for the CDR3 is TGTGCCAGCAGTCCTAGGTGGGGTGAGCAGTTCTTC. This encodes CASSPRWGEQFF.

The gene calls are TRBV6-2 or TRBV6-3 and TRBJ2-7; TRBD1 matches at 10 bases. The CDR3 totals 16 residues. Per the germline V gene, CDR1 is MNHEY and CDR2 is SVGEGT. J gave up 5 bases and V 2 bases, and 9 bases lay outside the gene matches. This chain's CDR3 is CASSYPFRDRGHEQYF. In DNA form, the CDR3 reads TGTGCCAGCAGTTACCCGTTCAGGGACAGGGGTCACGAGCAGTACTTC.

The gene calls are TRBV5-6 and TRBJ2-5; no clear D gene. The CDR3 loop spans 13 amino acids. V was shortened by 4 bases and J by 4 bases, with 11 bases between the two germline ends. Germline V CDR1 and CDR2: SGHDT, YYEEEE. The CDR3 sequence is CASSLLNLETQYF. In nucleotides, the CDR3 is TGTGCCAGCAGCCTGTTAAACCTAGAGACCCAGTACTTC.

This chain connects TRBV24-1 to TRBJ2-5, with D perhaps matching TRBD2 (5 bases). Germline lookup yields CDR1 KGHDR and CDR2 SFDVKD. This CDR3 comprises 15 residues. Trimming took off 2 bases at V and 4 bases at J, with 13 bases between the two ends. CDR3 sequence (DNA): TGTGCCACCAGTGATTCGAGGGCGGGCGGAGAGACCCAGTACTTC. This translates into CATSDSRAGGETQYF.

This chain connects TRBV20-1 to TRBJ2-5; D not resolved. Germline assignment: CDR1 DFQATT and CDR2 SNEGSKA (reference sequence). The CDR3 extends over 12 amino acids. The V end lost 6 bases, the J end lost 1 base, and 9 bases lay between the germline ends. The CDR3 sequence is CSAGNIQETQYF. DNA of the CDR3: TGCAGTGCAGGCAACATCCAAGAGACCCAGTACTTC.

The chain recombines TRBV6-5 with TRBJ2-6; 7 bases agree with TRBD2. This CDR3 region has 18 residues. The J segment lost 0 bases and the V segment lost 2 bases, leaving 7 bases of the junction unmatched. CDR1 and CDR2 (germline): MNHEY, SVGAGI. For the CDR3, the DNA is TGTGCCAGCAGTTACCGTGGGGGGGACCGCTCTGGGGCCAACGTCCTGACTTTC. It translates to CASSYRGGDRSGANVLTF.

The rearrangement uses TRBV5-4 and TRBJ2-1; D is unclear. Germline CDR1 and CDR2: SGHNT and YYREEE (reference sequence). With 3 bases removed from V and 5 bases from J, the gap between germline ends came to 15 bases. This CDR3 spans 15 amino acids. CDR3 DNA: TGTGCCAGCAGCTCTTCCACAGTGAACAACAATGAGCAGTTCTTC. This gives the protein CASSSSTVNNNEQFF.

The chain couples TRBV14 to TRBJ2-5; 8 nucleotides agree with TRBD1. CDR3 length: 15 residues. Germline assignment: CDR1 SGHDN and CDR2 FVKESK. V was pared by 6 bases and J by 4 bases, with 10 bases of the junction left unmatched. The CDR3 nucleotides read TGTGCCAGCAGTCCGGGACAGGTCCCGTCAGAGACCCAGTACTTC. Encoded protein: CASSPGQVPSETQYF.

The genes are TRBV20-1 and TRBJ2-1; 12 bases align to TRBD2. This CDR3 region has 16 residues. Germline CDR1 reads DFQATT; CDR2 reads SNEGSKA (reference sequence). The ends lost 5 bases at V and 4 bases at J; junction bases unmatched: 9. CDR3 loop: CSADKTSGGRYNEQFF. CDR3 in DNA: TGCAGTGCTGATAAGACTAGCGGGGGTCGATACAATGAGCAGTTCTTC.

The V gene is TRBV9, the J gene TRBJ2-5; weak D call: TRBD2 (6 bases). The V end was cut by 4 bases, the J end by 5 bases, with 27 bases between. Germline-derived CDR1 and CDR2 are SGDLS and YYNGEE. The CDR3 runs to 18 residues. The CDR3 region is CASSPPDRELTARETQYF. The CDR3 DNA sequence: TGTGCCAGCAGCCCACCCGACCGGGAGCTGACAGCCCGGGAGACCCAGTACTTC.

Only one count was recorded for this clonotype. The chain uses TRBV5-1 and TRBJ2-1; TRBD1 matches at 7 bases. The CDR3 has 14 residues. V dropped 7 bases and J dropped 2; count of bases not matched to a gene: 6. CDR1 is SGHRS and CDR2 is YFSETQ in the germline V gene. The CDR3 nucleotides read TGCGCCAGCGGGAACCAGGGGGCCTACAATGAGCAGTTCTTC. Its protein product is CASGNQGAYNEQFF.